This T cell receptor beta chain was documented in a study of breast tumors, draining lymph nodes, adjacent tissues. Germline V lookup: CDR1 LGHNA, CDR2 YNFKEQ. V shed 0 bases and J shed 4 bases, with 9 bases lying between them. The CDR3 contains 14 residues. In this sample, this clonotype turned up many times. The target antigen is unknown. General study findings and limits: Tumor repertoires ranked between lymph nodes and nontumor tissue in diversity, with V and J gene preferences.

TCRdb fed the multiplex PCR reads into MiXCR, producing one record per CDR3 protein. The sample yields about 22,000 distinct CDR3 sequences, about 54% seen once. V is TRBV4-2 and J is TRBJ1-1; the D gene is possibly TRBD1 (6 bases). The sequencing input was breast tumor tissue. The source of this sequence is a female donor with breast cancer. Some clones in this sample may be carry-over from other donors' samples. The CDR3 DNA sequence: TGTGCCAGCAGCCAAGAGAGGGGGAGCACTGAAGCTTTCTTT. Its protein is CASSQERGSTEAFF.